This T cell receptor beta chain derives from a study of T-cell memory formation after mild COVID-19. Each CDR3 protein is one row after TCRdb ran MiXCR on the 5' RACE reads. The table shows 100,000 or so distinct CDR3 sequences, with over 8.5% occurring only once. Trimming removed 1 base at V and 5 bases at J, with 6 bases between. The CDR3 runs 13 residues. Germline V gives CDR1 SGHRS, CDR2 YFSETQ. The clonotype comes from a man in his late teens or twenties who had mild COVID-19 (a few samples of this study predate the infection). Cell type and time point are not known. Sequencing used PBMCs or a T cell subset sorted from them (not recorded which). This chain uses TRBV5-1 with TRBJ1-4; D is unresolved. CDR3 residues: CASSLSINEKLFF. The CDR3 region has the DNA TGCGCCAGCAGCTTGTCCATAAATGAAAAACTGTTTTTT. The full variable domain, with the rest looked up from reference TRBV5-1 and TRBJ1-4, is KAGVTQTPRYLIKTRGQQVTLSCSPISGHRSVSWYQQTPGQGLQFLFEYFSETQRNKGNFPGRFSGRQFSNSRSEMNVSTLELGDSALYLCASSLSINEKLFFGSGTQLSVL.